This TCR beta chain comes out of a study of CD8 T cells in Susac syndrome (dated by TCRdb to about 2019). Study-level background: Whether CD8+ T cell activation and differentiation in Susac syndrome was antigen driven was tested using repertoire sequencing.

General findings and caveats noted by the study authors: The TCR sequencing and HLA analysis was acknowledged to have included a relatively small number of individuals.

CDR1 is given as GTSNPN and CDR2 as SVGIG, both from the germline V gene (reference sequence). CDR3 length: 15 amino acids, cysteine to phenylalanine. The only DNA kept is the CDR3, 45 bases in frame from the first base. V is pruned by 2 bases and J by 4 bases, leaving 9 bases of the junction without a gene match. RNA was extracted using the RNeasy kit, and roughly 0.45 to 1 ug of the RNA was reverse transcribed with random hexamers. TCR beta CDR3 regions were amplified with the immunoSEQ multiplex PCR assay covering 54 Vbeta and 13 Jbeta segments. PCR amplification bias was corrected using a synthetic template baseline for primer optimization and computational correction. Processing in the source paper ran as follows. Only productive sequences were kept, with reads annotated to V, D and J genes according to IMGT and analyzed in immunoSEQ Analyzer. Clonality was calculated as one minus the Shannon entropy normalized by log2 of the number of productive unique sequences. For each patient and control, public and private clones were evaluated among the 100 most prevalent clones. A clone was defined as Susac-specific if it was absent from the healthy and MS cohorts, from around 960 published viral clones and from other ImmuneACCESS disease sequences. TCRdb trimmed public reads at Q25 via fastp, called clones via MiXCR and kept in-frame beta chains. One record per CDR3 amino acid sequence lists the most common genes and DNA. The V and J calls follow TCRdb's processing rather than the paper's. This sample is represented by approximately 150,000 distinct CDR3 sequences; approximately 95% of them were singletons. The ten largest account for approximately 0.11% of the sample.

About this clonotype itself: The clone's antigen remains unknown. Base qualities are not at hand, and no much larger clone is one base apart.

Peripheral blood CD8+ and CD4+ T cells from healthy donors, Susac syndrome patients and multiple sclerosis patients were profiled using high-throughput TCR beta sequencing. The multiple sclerosis controls were treatment-naive patients whose relapsing-remitting disease, either stable or active, fulfilled the revised McDonald criteria. Bulk CD8+ and CD4+ T cells were purified by magnetic negative isolation, while CD8+ TEMRA cells were enriched using FACS. Blood was collected in EDTA tubes and processed within 24 hours, with PBMCs isolated through density gradient centrifugation. PBMCs intended for TCR sequencing were cryopreserved in liquid nitrogen and thawed later in a water bath at 37 degrees C. The sorted or isolated CD4+, CD8+ and CD8+ TEMRA cells had a purity of 90% or higher.

The chain is encoded by TRBV30 joined to TRBJ2-3; TRBD2 matches 7 bases in the middle. Specimen: CD4+ T cells from PBMCs. The TCR was taken from a human donor with multiple sclerosis. This receptor carries the CDR3 CAWSLLAATPDTQYF. DNA sequence: TGTGCCTGGAGTCTGCTAGCGGCGACACCAGATACGCAGTATTTT.